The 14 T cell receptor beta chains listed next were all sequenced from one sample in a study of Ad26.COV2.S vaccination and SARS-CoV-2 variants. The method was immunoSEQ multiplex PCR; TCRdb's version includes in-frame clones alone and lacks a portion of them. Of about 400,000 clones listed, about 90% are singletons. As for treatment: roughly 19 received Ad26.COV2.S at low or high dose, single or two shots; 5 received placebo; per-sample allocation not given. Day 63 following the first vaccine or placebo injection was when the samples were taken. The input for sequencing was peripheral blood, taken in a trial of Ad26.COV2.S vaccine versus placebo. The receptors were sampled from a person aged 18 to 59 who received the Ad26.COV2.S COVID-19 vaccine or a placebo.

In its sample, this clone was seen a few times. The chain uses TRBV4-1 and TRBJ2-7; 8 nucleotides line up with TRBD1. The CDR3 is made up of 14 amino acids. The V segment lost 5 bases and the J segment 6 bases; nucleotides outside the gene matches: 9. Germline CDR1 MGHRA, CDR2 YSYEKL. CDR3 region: CASSIGQGSSEQYF. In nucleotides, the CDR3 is TGCGCCAGCAGCATCGGACAGGGTTCTTCCGAGCAGTACTTC.

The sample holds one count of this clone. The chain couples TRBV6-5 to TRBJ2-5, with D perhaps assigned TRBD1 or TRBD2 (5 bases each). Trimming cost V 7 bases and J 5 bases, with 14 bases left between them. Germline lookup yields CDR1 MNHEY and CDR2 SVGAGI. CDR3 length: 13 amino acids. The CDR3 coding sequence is TGTGCCAGCACCCCGGGACGCCTGGAGACCCAGTACTTC. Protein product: CASTPGRLETQYF.

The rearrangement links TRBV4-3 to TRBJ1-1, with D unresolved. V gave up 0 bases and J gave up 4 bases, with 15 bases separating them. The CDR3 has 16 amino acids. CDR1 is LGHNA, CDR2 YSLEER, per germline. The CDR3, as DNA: TGCGCCAGCAGCCAAGATGGAGTAGGGTCGAGCACTGAAGCTTTCTTT. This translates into CASSQDGVGSSTEAFF.

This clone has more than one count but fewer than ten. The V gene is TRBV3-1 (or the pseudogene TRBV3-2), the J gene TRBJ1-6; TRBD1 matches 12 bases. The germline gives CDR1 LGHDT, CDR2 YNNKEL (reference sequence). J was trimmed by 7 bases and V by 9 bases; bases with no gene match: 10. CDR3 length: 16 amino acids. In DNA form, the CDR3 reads TGTGCCAGTGACGACGGGACAGGGGGCCGAAATTCACCCCTCCACTTT. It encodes CASDDGTGGRNSPLHF.

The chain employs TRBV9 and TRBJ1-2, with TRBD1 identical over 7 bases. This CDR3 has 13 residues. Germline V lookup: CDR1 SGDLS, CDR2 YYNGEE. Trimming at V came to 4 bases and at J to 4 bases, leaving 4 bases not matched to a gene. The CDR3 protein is CASSQGTAYGYTF. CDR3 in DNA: TGTGCCAGCAGCCAGGGGACAGCCTATGGCTACACCTTC.

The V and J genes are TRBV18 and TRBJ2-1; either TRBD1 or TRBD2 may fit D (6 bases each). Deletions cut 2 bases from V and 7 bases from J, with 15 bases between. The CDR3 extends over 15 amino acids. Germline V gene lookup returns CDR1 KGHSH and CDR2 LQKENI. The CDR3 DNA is TGTGCCAGCTCACCAAGACTAGGGGGTGGGAATGAGCAGTTCTTC. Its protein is CASSPRLGGGNEQFF.

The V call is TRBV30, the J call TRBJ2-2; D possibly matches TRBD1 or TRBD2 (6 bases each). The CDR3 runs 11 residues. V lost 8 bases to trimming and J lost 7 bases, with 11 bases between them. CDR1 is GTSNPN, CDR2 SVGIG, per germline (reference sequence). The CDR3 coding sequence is TGTGCCGAAGGGGGGAACGGGGAGCTGTTTTTT. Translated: CAEGGNGELFF.

The CDR3 DNA reads as TGTGCCAGCAGCTTAGAGAGGGGTCTTCTCTATGGCTACACCTTC. This sequence encodes CASSLERGLLYGYTF. The rearrangement joins TRBV7-2 to TRBJ1-2, with D perhaps TRBD1 (5 bases). Trimming cost V 1 base and J 4 bases, with 13 bases left between them. Germline V CDR1 and CDR2: SGHTA, FQGNSA. This CDR3 region has 15 residues.

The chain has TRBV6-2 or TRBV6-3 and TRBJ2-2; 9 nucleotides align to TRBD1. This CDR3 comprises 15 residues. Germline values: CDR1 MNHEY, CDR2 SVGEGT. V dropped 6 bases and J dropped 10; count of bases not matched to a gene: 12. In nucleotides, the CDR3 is TGTGCCAGCAGCCCTCTCGCGGGACAGGGAGTGGAGCTGTTTTTT. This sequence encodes CASSPLAGQGVELFF.

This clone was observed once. The CDR3 nucleotides are TGTGCCAGCAAGGAACGGCAACTAATGAGGAAACTGTTTTTT. This translates into CASKERQLMRKLFF. This chain joins TRBV6-5 and TRBJ1-4, with unresolved D. V was cut by 7 bases and J by 11 bases, with 20 bases left in between. The CDR3 is 14 amino acids. Germline V gives CDR1 MNHEY, CDR2 SVGAGI.

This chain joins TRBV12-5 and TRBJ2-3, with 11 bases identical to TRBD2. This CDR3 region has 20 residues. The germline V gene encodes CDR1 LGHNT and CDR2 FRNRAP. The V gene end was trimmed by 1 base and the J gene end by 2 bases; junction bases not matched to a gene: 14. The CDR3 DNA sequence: TGTGCTAGTGGTTTGGCCTCTAAGGAGGAGACTAGCGGGGCCACAGATACGCAGTATTTT. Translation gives CASGLASKEETSGATDTQYF. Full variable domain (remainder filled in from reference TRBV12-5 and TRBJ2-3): DARVTQTPRHKVTEMGQEVTMRCQPILGHNTVFWYRQTMMQGLELLAYFRNRAPLDDSGMPKDRFSAEMPDATLATLKIQPSEPRDSAVYFCASGLASKEETSGATDTQYFGPGTRLTVL.

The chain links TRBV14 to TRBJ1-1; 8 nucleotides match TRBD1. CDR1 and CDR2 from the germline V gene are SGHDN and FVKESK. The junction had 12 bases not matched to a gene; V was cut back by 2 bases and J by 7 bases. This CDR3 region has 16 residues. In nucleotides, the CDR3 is TGTGCCAGCAGCCAATCCCCTGGTCAGGGGGCAATTGAAGCTTTCTTT. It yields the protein CASSQSPGQGAIEAFF. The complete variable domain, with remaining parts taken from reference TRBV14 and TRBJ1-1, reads EAGVTQFPSHSVIEKGQTVTLRCDPISGHDNLYWYRRVMGKEIKFLLHFVKESKQDESGMPNNRFLAERTGGTYSTLKVQPAELEDSGVYFCASSQSPGQGAIEAFFGQGTRLTVV.

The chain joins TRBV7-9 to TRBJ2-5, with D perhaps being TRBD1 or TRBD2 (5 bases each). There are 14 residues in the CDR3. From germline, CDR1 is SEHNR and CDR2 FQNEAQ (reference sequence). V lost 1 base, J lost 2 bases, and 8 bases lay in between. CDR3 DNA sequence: TGTGCCAGCAGCTTAGAGGGACGACAAGAGACCCAGTACTTC. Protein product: CASSLEGRQETQYF. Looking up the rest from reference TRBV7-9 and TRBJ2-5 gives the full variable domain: DTGVSQNPRHKITKRGQNVTFRCDPISEHNRLYWYRQTLGQGPEFLTYFQNEAQLEKSRLLSDRFSAERPKGSFSTLEIQRTEQGDSAMYLCASSLEGRQETQYFGPGTRLLVL.

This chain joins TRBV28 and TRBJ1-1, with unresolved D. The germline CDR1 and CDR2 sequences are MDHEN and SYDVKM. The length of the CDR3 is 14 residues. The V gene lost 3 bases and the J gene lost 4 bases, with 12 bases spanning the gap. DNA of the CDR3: TGTGCCAGCAGTTTCCAAGGTAAAGGCACTGAAGCTTTCTTT. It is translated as CASSFQGKGTEAFF. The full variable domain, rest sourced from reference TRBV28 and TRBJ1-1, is DVKVTQSSRYLVKRTGEKVFLECVQDMDHENMFWYRQDPGLGLRLIYFSYDVKMKEKGDIPEGYSVSREKKERFSLILESASTNQTSMYLCASSFQGKGTEAFFGQGTRLTVV.